This TCR beta chain was found in a study of T cells in Graves' hyperthyroidism and ophthalmopathy. Study-wide background: Blood from the periphery was taken at initial diagnosis, before any treatment. Findings and limits, study-wide: The model identified upcoming ophthalmopathy a median 6.5 months ahead of onset.

Germline assignment: CDR1 ENHRY and CDR2 SYGVKD. V dropped 6 bases and J dropped 11 bases, with 10 bases sitting between them. The CDR3 runs 11 residues. Concerning this clonotype itself: Its specificity is unknown.

RNA transcripts were the template for amplifying TCR beta CDR3 regions. RT-PCR in the first round (using the HTBI primer set) targeted the TCR CDR3. TCRdb called the multiplex PCR reads again in MiXCR, with one record for every CDR3 protein. The table has hundreds of thousands of distinct CDR3 sequences, around 38% seen once. Those with hyperthyroidism were 18 to 65 years old, newly diagnosed, and ill for under 2 months. V and J are TRBV10-3 and TRBJ1-4; a possible D gene is TRBD1 (5 bases). The receptor comes from a man between 18 and 35 years old with Graves' hyperthyroidism. Input material: blood. The CDR3 region has the DNA TGTGCCATCAGCGGGACCGAGAAACTGTTTTTT. Protein: CAISGTEKLFF.